The entry below describes one T cell receptor (beta chain). The authors drew around 9.3 milliliters of peripheral blood from each donor. PCR was performed a second time for about 6 to 12 cycles using a sample-barcoded 5' primer and a J-beta primer mix. TCRdb reprocessed the 5' RACE reads with MiXCR, giving one entry per CDR3 protein. The sample holds 1,100,000 or so distinct CDR3 sequences, 35% to 55% seen once. After removal of 0 bases from V and 6 bases from J, the junction contained 20 bases not matched to a gene. Per the germline V gene, CDR1 is DFQATT and CDR2 is SNEGSKA (reference sequence). The CDR3 is 19 residues long. The sample is drawn from a study of blood T cells in healthy people across ages.

This chain links TRBV20-1 with TRBJ2-1, with TRBD2 matching 7 bases. This TCR was recovered from a woman aged 60 to 75 in good health. Input material: blood. The CDR3 DNA is TGCAGTGCTAGAGATCTGAGGAGTCAAGCGGGAAGGAGTCGCAATGAGCAGTTCTTC. As protein: CSARDLRSQAGRSRNEQFF.